Following are 18 T cell receptor beta chains from one sample sequenced in a study of cytomegalovirus exposure and HLA in healthy donors. The study ran its PCR with 60 Vbeta and 13 Jbeta primers. The data were produced by immunoSEQ multiplex PCR, yet TCRdb's version contains in-frame clones alone and is incomplete. The data show roughly 150,000 clones, with roughly 80% seen just once and 2.5% to 3.5% held by the top ten. The specimen was PBMCs. These receptors all come from a male donor in good health and CMV-seronegative.

This sequence joins TRBV7-9 and TRBJ2-3; possible D gene TRBD2, 5 bases. The CDR3 runs to 14 residues. The V and J ends lost 0 bases and 1 base respectively, with 5 bases between them. CDR1 is SEHNR and CDR2 is FQNEAQ in the germline V gene (reference sequence). Written as DNA, the CDR3 is TGTGCCAGCAGCTTAGCGGGAGGCACAGATACGCAGTATTTT. Translated: CASSLAGGTDTQYF.

V usage is TRBV11-2 and J usage is TRBJ2-7, with 8 bases identical to TRBD1. This CDR3 comprises 14 residues. Trimming removed 1 base from V and 3 bases from J; junction bases left unmatched: 2. From germline, CDR1 is SGHAT and CDR2 FQNNGV. The CDR3 loop is CASSLGTGNYEQYF. DNA of the CDR3: TGTGCCAGCAGCTTAGGGACAGGGAACTACGAGCAGTACTTC.

V usage is TRBV28 and J usage is TRBJ1-6; D uncertain. V gave up 3 bases and J gave up 9 bases, with 15 bases separating them. The CDR3 consists of 15 residues. Germline-derived CDR1 and CDR2 are MDHEN and SYDVKM. The CDR3 DNA sequence: TGTGCCAGCAGTTTGGGCTCGTCAGTAGGTTCACCCCTCCACTTT. This encodes CASSLGSSVGSPLHF.

The chain is built from TRBV28 and TRBJ1-2; D remains ambiguous. With 6 bases removed from V and 5 bases from J, the gap between germline ends came to 13 bases. The CDR3 extends over 13 amino acids. CDR1 and CDR2 (germline): MDHEN, SYDVKM. CDR3 in DNA: TGTGCCAGCAGACCGACGGGAGGGTATGGCTACACCTTC. Amino acids: CASRPTGGYGYTF.

V gene TRBV5-4 combines with J gene TRBJ1-1; perhaps TRBD1 as D (5 bases). Germline V lookup: CDR1 SGHNT, CDR2 YYREEE (reference sequence). Trimming pared 6 bases from V and 1 base from J, leaving 13 bases between. There are 14 residues in the CDR3. Here the CDR3 DNA reads TGTGCCAGCACTTGGGGGGAGGCGAACACTGAAGCTTTCTTT. Translation: CASTWGEANTEAFF.

A word on this clone: At one end the junction does not follow the germline gene, possibly because of a read error. The chain is built from TRBV7-7 and TRBJ2-1, with 7 positions matching TRBD2. This CDR3 region has 15 residues. Germline loops: CDR1 SSHAT, CDR2 FNYEAQ (reference sequence). CDR3 sequence (DNA): TGTGCTAGCAGCTTATCGGGGGGTTCCTACAATGAGCAGTTCTTC. Protein: CASSLSGGSYNEQFF.

The chain has TRBV15 and TRBJ2-5, with 9 bases matching TRBD2. Germline lookup yields CDR1 LNHNV and CDR2 YYDKDF (reference sequence). The V segment lost 0 bases and the J segment 1 base; nucleotides outside the gene matches: 0. The CDR3 contains 15 residues. CDR3 DNA sequence: TGTGCCACCAGCAGAGAAGCGGGGGGCCAAGAGACCCAGTACTTC. The encoded protein is CATSREAGGQETQYF.

J is TRBJ2-7 and V is TRBV27; 7 bases are shared with TRBD1. Per germline, CDR1 MNHEY and CDR2 SMNVEV (reference sequence). V shed 8 bases and J 5 bases; nucleotides not matched to a gene: 12. This CDR3 has 14 amino acids. The CDR3 bases are TGTGCCAGCGCAAGGGTACAGGGGATCCACGAGCAGTACTTC. Translating gives CASARVQGIHEQYF.

This chain uses TRBV4-1 with TRBJ1-2, with 10 bases matching TRBD1. Germline V gene lookup returns CDR1 MGHRA and CDR2 YSYEKL. V dropped 3 bases and J dropped 6; count of bases not matched to a gene: 7. CDR3 length: 15 amino acids. The CDR3 DNA is TGCGCCAGCAGCCATTGGGACAGGGGAGGCGATGGCTACACCTTC. Translated, it gives CASSHWDRGGDGYTF.

The V call is TRBV2, the J call TRBJ2-7; weak D call: TRBD1 (5 bases). The CDR3 runs 13 residues. The germline V gene encodes CDR1 SNHLY and CDR2 FYNNEI. Deletions cut 6 bases from V and 0 bases from J, with 9 bases between. CDR3 loop: CASRAGYSYEQYF. As DNA, the CDR3 is TGTGCCAGCAGAGCAGGGTACTCCTACGAGCAGTACTTC.

CDR3 coding DNA: TGTGCCAGCAGCTTAAAGTTGATACGGGGATCAGATACGCAGTATTTT. Residues: CASSLKLIRGSDTQYF. V gene TRBV11-2 combines with J gene TRBJ2-3; D may be TRBD2 (5 bases). CDR3 size: 16 residues. Germline CDR1 is SGHAT and CDR2 is FQNNGV. V lost 2 bases, J lost 4 bases, and 16 bases lay in between.

The chain has TRBV2 and TRBJ2-2, with 8 bases lining up with TRBD1. Germline V gene lookup returns CDR1 SNHLY and CDR2 FYNNEI. V shed 4 bases and J 4 bases; nucleotides not matched to a gene: 5. This CDR3 is 15 amino acids long. The DNA for the CDR3 is TGTGCCAGCAGTGTGAGTGACAGGGGCACCGGGGAGCTGTTTTTT. It codes for CASSVSDRGTGELFF. Complete variable domain (other parts from reference TRBV2 and TRBJ2-2): EPEVTQTPSHQVTQMGQEVILRCVPISNHLYFYWYRQILGQKVEFLVSFYNNEISEKSEIFDDQFSVERPDGSNFTLKIRSTKLEDSAMYFCASSVSDRGTGELFFGEGSRLTVL.

The rearrangement joins TRBV7-2 to TRBJ2-5; 8 nucleotides match TRBD2. The J segment lost 5 bases and the V segment lost 5 bases, leaving 16 bases of the junction unmatched. The CDR3 is 17 amino acids. The germline CDR1 and CDR2 sequences are SGHTA and FQGNSA. The DNA of the CDR3 is TGTGCCAGCAGCCCGAAGGGGGTAGCGGGACGTGTGGAGACCCAGTACTTC. Its protein product is CASSPKGVAGRVETQYF.

This clone was recorded a few times. The chain recombines TRBV28 with TRBJ1-3, with a weak D call TRBD1 (6 bases). The germline CDR1 and CDR2 sequences are MDHEN and SYDVKM. Between the trimmed V and J ends, which lost 7 bases and 3 bases, there was a span of 16 bases. This CDR3 spans 15 amino acids. The CDR3 sequence is CASTPAGARGNTIYF. Here the CDR3 DNA reads TGTGCCAGCACCCCTGCAGGGGCGCGTGGAAACACCATATATTTT.

This clone was recorded a few times. The chain recombines TRBV7-9 with TRBJ2-1; no clear D gene. The germline CDR1 and CDR2 sequences are SEHNR and FQNEAQ (reference sequence). V lost 4 bases and J 7 bases, leaving 11 bases between the germline ends. The CDR3 is 13 residues long. In nucleotides, the CDR3 is TGTGCCAGCAGCTCATTTTCCCGGAATGAGCAGTTCTTC. Translation gives CASSSFSRNEQFF.

This chain links TRBV4-1 with TRBJ2-5, with D tentatively TRBD2 (7 bases). The CDR3 has 15 amino acids. V dropped 1 base and J dropped 5 bases, with 14 bases sitting between them. Germline assignment: CDR1 MGHRA and CDR2 YSYEKL. The CDR3 loop reads CASSQGGGEWETQYF. The CDR3 DNA reads as TGCGCCAGCAGCCAAGGAGGGGGGGAGTGGGAGACCCAGTACTTC.

This chain joins TRBV29-1 and TRBJ1-1; no clear D gene. CDR1 and CDR2 from the germline V gene are SQVTM and ANQGSEA. This CDR3 region has 13 residues. The V gene lost 7 bases and the J gene lost 1 base, with 13 bases spanning the gap. CDR3 DNA: TGCAGCGCCCTGAGGCAGCCGAACACTGAAGCTTTCTTT. Its translation is CSALRQPNTEAFF.

This chain joins TRBV5-1 and TRBJ2-3; D is unclear. From germline, CDR1 is SGHRS and CDR2 YFSETQ. The V end was cut by 0 bases, the J end by 0 bases, with 8 bases between. CDR3 size: 15 residues. CDR3 residues: CASSLVPESTDTQYF. The CDR3 nucleotides are TGCGCCAGCAGCTTGGTGCCGGAGAGCACAGATACGCAGTATTTT.